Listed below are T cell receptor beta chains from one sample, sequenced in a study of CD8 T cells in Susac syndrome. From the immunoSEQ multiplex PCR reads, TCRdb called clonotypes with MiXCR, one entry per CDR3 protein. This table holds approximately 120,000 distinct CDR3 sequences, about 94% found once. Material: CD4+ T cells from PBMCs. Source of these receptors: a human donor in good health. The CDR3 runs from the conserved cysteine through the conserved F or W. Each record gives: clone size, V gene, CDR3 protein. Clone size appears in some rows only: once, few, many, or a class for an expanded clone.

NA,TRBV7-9,CASSPGNSNQPQHF
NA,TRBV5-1,CASGTSGRSYEQFF
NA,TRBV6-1,CASSAYRVGKNTQYF
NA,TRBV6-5,CASSPPGFQNTEAFF
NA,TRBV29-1,CSVEVRGLGDTQYF
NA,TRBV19,CASSSWGSAGGRSNEQFF
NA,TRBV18,CASSPQGKFDQPQHF
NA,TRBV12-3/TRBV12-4,CASSLQGKTNEKLFF
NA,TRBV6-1,CASSKHGLSSYNEQFF
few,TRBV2,CASSDLGTASYEQYF
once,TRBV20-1,CSLPHDGASNTEAFF
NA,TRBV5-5,CASSLRGGGNTIYF
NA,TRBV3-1,CASSQAGYYNEQFF
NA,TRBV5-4,CASSLGGMMNTEAFF
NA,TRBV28,CASSGQGSSTDTQYF
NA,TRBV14,CASSPGTVPIAGTQYF
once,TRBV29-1,CSVGEGATEAFF
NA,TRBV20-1,CSARAIVGTPNTEAFF
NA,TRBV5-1,CASSLLGSANTEAFF
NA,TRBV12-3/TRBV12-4,CASRYGGGSNTEAFF
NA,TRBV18,CASSLRLAGDTGELFF
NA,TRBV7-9,CASSLRQGSFEAFF
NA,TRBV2,CASTTGGQETQYF
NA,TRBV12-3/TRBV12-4,CASSRNRGTNEKLFF
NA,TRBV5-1,CASSLAGGSINEQYF
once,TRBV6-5,CASSYSGGSSDRDGYTF
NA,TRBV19,CASSPAGGPSYEQYF
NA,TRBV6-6,CASSSQGGAYGYTF
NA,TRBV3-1,CASSQSPGLENTGELFF
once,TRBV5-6,CASSLSQGYGYTF
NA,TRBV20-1,CSASPRGTEAFF